This record covers a single T cell receptor beta chain. These data originate in a study of blood T cell repertoires in COVID-19. The protocol was immunoSEQ multiplex PCR, while the TCRdb copy is restricted to in-frame clones and leaves out a portion. The table has around 49,000 clones, about 76% seen once. Germline V CDR1 and CDR2: SGHRS, YFSETQ. This CDR3 contains 14 residues. The V and J ends lost 3 bases and 1 base respectively, with 7 bases between them. Source material: peripheral blood. The V and J genes are TRBV5-1 and TRBJ1-4; D gene ambiguous. The sequence came from a woman of 80 years or more with COVID-19, enrolled during active disease. CDR3 sequence: CASSWSGTNEKLFF. The CDR3 bases are TGCGCCAGCAGCTGGAGTGGAACTAATGAAAAACTGTTTTTT.